This TCR beta chain came from a study of blood T cells in healthy people across ages. Germline CDR1 and CDR2: LGHNA and YSLEER. The CDR3 runs to 16 residues. Trimming stripped 0 bases from V and 1 base from J, with 12 bases between. Combining a sample-barcoded 5' primer with a J-beta primer mix, a second PCR ran for about 7 to 12 cycles. One entry per CDR3 protein results from TCRdb running MiXCR on the 5' RACE reads. The profile shows more than 450,000 distinct CDR3 sequences, about a quarter of them singletons. This same sample was also part of a study on T cells of mothers and their children.

This receptor was taken from a boy younger than 10 in good health. This chain uses TRBV4-3 with TRBJ2-5; D is ambiguous. Sequencing was performed on blood. The CDR3 region is CASSQDLWGTQETQYF. DNA for the CDR3: TGCGCCAGCAGCCAAGATCTGTGGGGAACCCAAGAGACCCAGTACTTC.